The entry below gives a single T cell receptor (beta chain) sequence along with its context. The data are from a study of blood T cell repertoires in COVID-19. Study-wide background: Whether acute or convalescent, the COVID-19 samples came from the United States, Italy and Spain.

J was trimmed by 2 bases and V by 3 bases; bases with no gene match: 10. Per the germline V gene, CDR1 is LGHNA and CDR2 is YNFKEQ. The CDR3 contains 17 residues. The method was immunoSEQ multiplex PCR; TCRdb's version includes in-frame clones alone and lacks a portion of them. This sample carries approximately 52,000 clones, more than 80% of them seen once, and the ten largest clones take 14%. The receptor's source is a human donor with active COVID-19. The donor label of this sample is uncertain. Sequenced: peripheral blood. The chain uses TRBV4-2 and TRBJ2-1; TRBD2 agrees at 7 bases. In DNA, the CDR3 is TGTGCCAGCAGCCAGGGGGGAGGGGCAGAGCCCTACAATGAGCAGTTCTTC. Translated, it gives CASSQGGGAEPYNEQFF.